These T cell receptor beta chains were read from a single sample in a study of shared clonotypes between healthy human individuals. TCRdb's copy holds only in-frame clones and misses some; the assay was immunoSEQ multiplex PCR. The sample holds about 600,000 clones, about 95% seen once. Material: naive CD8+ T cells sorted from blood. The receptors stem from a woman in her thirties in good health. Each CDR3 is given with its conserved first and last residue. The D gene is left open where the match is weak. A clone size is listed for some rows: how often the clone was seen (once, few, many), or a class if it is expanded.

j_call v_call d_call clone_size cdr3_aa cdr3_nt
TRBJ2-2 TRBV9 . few CASSVVGEGTGELFF TGTGCCAGCAGCGTGGTGGGAGAGGGCACCGGGGAGCTGTTTTTT
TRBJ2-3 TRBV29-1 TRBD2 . CSVVAGGFTDTQYF TGCAGCGTTGTCGCGGGAGGATTCACTGATACGCAGTATTTT
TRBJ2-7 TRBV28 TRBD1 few CASSLDRFYEQYF TGTGCCAGCAGTTTGGACAGGTTCTACGAGCAGTACTTC
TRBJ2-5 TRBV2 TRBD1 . CASAGGSQETQYF TGTGCCAGCGCAGGGGGCTCCCAAGAGACCCAGTACTTC
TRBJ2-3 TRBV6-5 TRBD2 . CASTSHREETDTQYF TGTGCCAGCACTTCACATCGGGAGGAAACAGATACGCAGTATTTT
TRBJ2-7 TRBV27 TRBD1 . CASSLKPRQGASNEQYF TGTGCCAGCAGTCTAAAGCCCCGACAGGGGGCATCCAACGAGCAGTACTTC
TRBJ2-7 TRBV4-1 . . CASSQPPGTQIYEQYF TGCGCCAGCAGCCAACCCCCCGGGACTCAAATTTACGAGCAGTACTTC
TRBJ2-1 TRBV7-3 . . CASSLMTPFDEQFF TGTGCCAGCAGCTTAATGACACCTTTCGATGAGCAGTTCTTC
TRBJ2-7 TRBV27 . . CASSYGGSEQYF TGTGCCAGCAGTTATGGAGGGTCCGAGCAGTACTTC
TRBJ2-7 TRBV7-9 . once CASSGVRGYEQYF TGTGCCAGCAGCGGCGTACGGGGTTACGAGCAGTACTTC
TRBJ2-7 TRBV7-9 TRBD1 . CASSHRDSYDHEQYF TGTGCCAGCAGCCACAGGGACAGTTATGACCACGAGCAGTACTTC
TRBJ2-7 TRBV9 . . CASSVEGSSYEQYF TGTGCCAGCAGCGTAGAAGGCAGCTCCTACGAGCAGTACTTC
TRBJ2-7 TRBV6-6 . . CASSYAQREQYF TGTGCCAGCAGTTACGCTCAAAGGGAGCAGTACTTC
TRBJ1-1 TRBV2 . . CASSRSGLGTEAFF TGTGCCAGCAGTCGATCGGGACTGGGGACTGAAGCTTTCTTT
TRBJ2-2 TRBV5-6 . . CASSLEYGSNLWTGELFF TGTGCCAGCAGCTTGGAATATGGGTCGAATTTATGGACCGGGGAGCTGTTTTTT
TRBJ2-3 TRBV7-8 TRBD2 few CASSLFGGRAGVDTQYF TGTGCCAGCAGCTTATTTGGCGGGAGAGCTGGTGTAGATACGCAGTATTTT
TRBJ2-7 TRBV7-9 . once CASSYTGSYEQYF TGTGCCAGCAGTTACACAGGGTCCTACGAGCAGTACTTC
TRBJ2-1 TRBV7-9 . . CASRKEGVHEQFF TGTGCCAGCAGGAAAGAGGGAGTTCATGAGCAGTTCTTC
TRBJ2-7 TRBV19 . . CASSIGQGMTYEQYF TGTGCCAGTAGTATAGGGCAGGGAATGACCTACGAGCAGTACTTC
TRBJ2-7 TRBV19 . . CASSPGAGTYEQYF TGTGCCAGTAGTCCCGGGGCTGGGACCTACGAGCAGTACTTC
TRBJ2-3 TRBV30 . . CAWSSGDTDTQYF TGTGCCTGGAGTTCCGGGGACACAGATACGCAGTATTTT
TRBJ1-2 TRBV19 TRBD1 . CAPGGAVVRGYTF TGTGCTCCAGGGGGCGCAGTAGTACGTGGCTACACCTTC
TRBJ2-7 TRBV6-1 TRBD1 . CASSEGVGTVNEQYF TGTGCCAGCAGTGAAGGTGTTGGGACAGTGAACGAGCAGTACTTC
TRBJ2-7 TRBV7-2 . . CASSRFGEGRLDYEQYF TGTGCCAGCAGTCGGTTCGGCGAGGGGCGGTTGGACTACGAGCAGTACTTC
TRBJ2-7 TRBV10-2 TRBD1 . CASNRQGSPTYEQYF TGCGCCAGCAATAGACAGGGTTCCCCCACCTACGAGCAGTACTTC